This T cell receptor (beta chain) was found in a study of T-cell reconstitution after alpha-beta-depleted transplantation in children. As concerns this clonotype: Its antigen is still unknown.

Whole-study results and caveats: Several hundred expanded graft clones reportedly supplied alpha-beta T cells about two months after transplant. Surviving recipient T cells and thymic progenitors produced the high day-60 TCRbeta diversity seen in some patients. At the one-year point after transplant, T-cell counts and TCRbeta diversity were found to come mostly from T cells that had been newly produced.

CDR3 length: 17 amino acids. Germline CDR1 and CDR2: ENHRY and SYGVKD. The junction had 8 bases not matched to a gene; V was cut back by 0 bases and J by 6 bases. Unique molecular identifiers tagged the TCRbeta library. TCRdb reprocessed the PCR reads via MiXCR and lists one record per CDR3 protein. The sample records roughly 790,000 distinct CDR3 sequences, less than 20% being singletons. This receptor was taken from a male patient younger than 18 who had a stem cell transplant for acute lymphoblastic leukemia, so the T cells may come from the graft donor. The chain employs TRBV10-3 and TRBJ2-1; TRBD2 agrees at 10 bases. The sequenced sample was PBMCs, mostly from graft donor cells, obtained 360 days after TCRalphabeta/CD19-depleted stem cell transplant. The CDR3 loop is CAISESRAGGPGNEQFF. CDR3 DNA sequence: TGTGCCATCAGTGAGTCGCGAGCGGGAGGGCCCGGCAATGAGCAGTTCTTC.